This TCR beta chain was obtained from a study of radiation and T cells in renal cell carcinoma. Using immunoSEQ multiplex PCR, the repertoire was profiled, and TCRdb retains in-frame clones only, with some absent. The repertoire includes about 78,000 clones, 70% to 90% of them detected once, and 5.5% to 7% sits in the top ten. The time point denotes: blood 4 weeks post-SBRT, at nephrectomy. Treatment denoted: 15 Gy SBRT to primary tumor, nephrectomy 4 weeks later. V was clipped by 3 bases and J by 6 bases, with 11 bases between them. CDR1 is LNHDA, CDR2 SQIVND, per germline (reference sequence). The CDR3 is 13 amino acids.

V and J are TRBV19 and TRBJ1-2, with D unresolved. The sequenced sample was blood, obtained from a patient whose treatment included radiotherapy and nephrectomy. The TCR was taken from a woman between 65 and 79 years old with renal cell carcinoma. Here the CDR3 DNA reads TGTGCCAGTAGTATCCGTCAGAGGGATGGCTACACCTTC. This translates into CASSIRQRDGYTF.